A few counts support the clone carrying this TCR beta chain. Antigen specificity is unknown. This record comes from a study of beta chain features in type 1 diabetes. Across the study: Comparable age, gender and cell yields were observed in patients relative to healthy donors. Study observations and caveats: Moderately but significantly shorter TCRB CDR3s were found in Type 1 diabetes patients in all four CD4+ subsets. In the patient group, naive, central memory and Treg TCRB repertoires seemed more alike than in the healthy donor group. It was possible that PCR favored shorter templates, equally so in patients and controls.

Germline CDR1 reads SNHLY; CDR2 reads FYNNEI. This CDR3 spans 14 amino acids. With 6 bases clipped from V and 0 bases from J, the junction kept 5 bases outside the gene matches. Isolated RNA was reverse transcribed in full, so expressed TCRB transcripts were sequenced. Here immunoSEQ multiplex PCR was the method, and the copy in TCRdb shows in-frame clones only, minus some. The sample consists of hundreds of thousands of clones, approximately 10% of them appearing once. The sequenced sample was naive CD4+ T cells from blood. The chain combines TRBV2 with TRBJ2-7, with 7 bases fitting TRBD2. This sequence was found in a man aged 25-40 years with type 1 diabetes. The CDR3 coding sequence is TGTGCCAGCAGGGACCTAGCGGCCTCCTACGAGCAGTACTTC. The encoded protein is CASRDLAASYEQYF.